What follows are 16 T cell receptor beta chains derived from one specimen sequenced in a study of blood T cell repertoires in COVID-19. Profiling relied on immunoSEQ multiplex PCR, and the TCRdb table lists in-frame clones only, not all of them. The data show roughly 250,000 clones, with about 89% seen just once and approximately 0.84% held by the top ten. Sequencing input: peripheral blood. These receptors all stem from a man aged 25 to 40 with acute or convalescent COVID-19.

This chain uses TRBV28 with TRBJ1-1; TRBD1 agrees at 7 bases. Germline V gene data show CDR1 as MDHEN and CDR2 as SYDVKM. The length of the CDR3 is 14 residues. With 8 bases clipped from V and 7 bases from J, the junction kept 13 bases outside the gene matches. The CDR3 DNA sequence: TGTGCCAGCCAGACTCCTCAGGGGGGAAGTGAAGCTTTCTTT. Translated: CASQTPQGGSEAFF. The complete variable domain, with remaining parts taken from reference TRBV28 and TRBJ1-1, reads DVKVTQSSRYLVKRTGEKVFLECVQDMDHENMFWYRQDPGLGLRLIYFSYDVKMKEKGDIPEGYSVSREKKERFSLILESASTNQTSMYLCASQTPQGGSEAFFGQGTRLTVV.

This rearrangement joins TRBV27 to TRBJ2-2, with D tentatively TRBD1 (6 bases). The length of the CDR3 is 15 residues. The germline gives CDR1 MNHEY, CDR2 SMNVEV (reference sequence). Deletions cut 5 bases from V and 5 bases from J, with 15 bases between. The CDR3 coding sequence is TGTGCCAGCAGTCCCACGACAGGCATGACCGGGGAGCTGTTTTTT. Protein: CASSPTTGMTGELFF.

CDR3 loop: CASSPLSGYTEAFF. The CDR3, as DNA: TGCGCCAGCAGCCCACTCTCGGGGTATACTGAAGCTTTCTTT. The chain employs TRBV5-1 and TRBJ1-1; no clear D. CDR1 is SGHRS, CDR2 YFSETQ, per germline. Trimming took off 4 bases at V and 5 bases at J, with 15 bases between the two ends. The CDR3 extends over 14 amino acids.

The rearrangement uses TRBV3-1 (or the pseudogene TRBV3-2) and TRBJ2-1; 8 bases map to TRBD2. V was pared by 2 bases and J by 13 bases, with 10 bases of the junction left unmatched. Germline V gene sequence: CDR1 LGHDT, CDR2 YNNKEL (reference sequence). The CDR3 length is 14 residues. CDR3 DNA: TGTGCCAGCAGCCAACCCTATACTAGCGGAATCCAGTTCTTC. This gives the protein CASSQPYTSGIQFF.

The V call is TRBV6-4, the J call TRBJ1-6; tentative D call: TRBD1 (5 bases). Germline CDR1 MRHNA, CDR2 SNTAGT. The CDR3 extends over 14 amino acids. V lost 3 bases and J 10 bases, leaving 13 bases between the germline ends. Written as DNA, the CDR3 is TGTGCCAGCAGTGAGGGGCAGGGTGGATCACCCCTCCACTTT. Translated, it gives CASSEGQGGSPLHF.

The chain combines TRBV19 with TRBJ1-1; 9 bases are shared with TRBD1. V shed 5 bases, J shed 4 bases, and the junction held 5 bases outside the gene matches. This CDR3 has 14 amino acids. Germline CDR1 is LNHDA and CDR2 is SQIVND (reference sequence). The CDR3 loop reads CASSSGTGFTEAFF. The CDR3 DNA follows: TGTGCCAGTAGTTCCGGGACAGGGTTCACTGAAGCTTTCTTT. The full variable domain, rest sourced from reference TRBV19 and TRBJ1-1, is DGGITQSPKYLFRKEGQNVTLSCEQNLNHDAMYWYRQDPGQGLRLIYYSQIVNDFQKGDIAEGYSVSREKKESFPLTVTSAQKNPTAFYLCASSSGTGFTEAFFGQGTRLTVV.

This chain connects TRBV23-1 to TRBJ2-2, with 13 positions matching TRBD2. TRBV23-1 is designated an ORF whose function remains uncertain. The CDR3 covers 15 residues. V was pared by 6 bases and J by 4 bases, with 2 bases of the junction left unmatched. CDR3 sequence (DNA): TGCGCCAGCAGCCGACTAGCGGGAGGCACCGGGGAGCTGTTTTTT. Amino acid sequence: CASSRLAGGTGELFF.

J is TRBJ2-1 and V is TRBV7-9; no definite D call. Trimming took off 9 bases at V and 0 bases at J, with 15 bases between the two ends. The CDR3 covers 15 residues. Germline loops: CDR1 SEHNR, CDR2 FQNEAQ (reference sequence). The DNA for the CDR3 is TGTGCCAGTGCTATTCTAAGGAGCTCCTACAATGAGCAGTTCTTC. Translated: CASAILRSSYNEQFF.

V and J are TRBV15 and TRBJ1-1; D gene ambiguous. V lost 7 bases, J lost 0 bases, and 9 bases lay in between. The CDR3 covers 13 residues. CDR1 LNHNV and CDR2 YYDKDF come from the germline V gene (reference sequence). The CDR3, as DNA: TGTGCCACCAACGAGCGAGTGAACACTGAAGCTTTCTTT. This sequence encodes CATNERVNTEAFF.

V gene TRBV27 combines with J gene TRBJ1-1, with D perhaps matching TRBD1 (5 bases). CDR3 length: 14 residues. Germline CDR1 MNHEY, CDR2 SMNVEV (reference sequence). V was clipped by 7 bases and J by 3 bases, with 15 bases between them. The CDR3 nucleotides are TGTGCCAGCACCCCTCTTCAGGGTTACACTGAAGCTTTCTTT. It codes for CASTPLQGYTEAFF.

This chain connects TRBV7-9 to TRBJ1-6; D is undetermined. The length of the CDR3 is 14 residues. Germline V lookup: CDR1 SEHNR, CDR2 FQNEAQ (reference sequence). Trimming removed 3 bases at V and 5 bases at J, with 8 bases between. The CDR3 region is CASSFEQNNSPLHF. The CDR3 DNA is TGTGCCAGCAGCTTCGAACAGAATAATTCACCCCTCCACTTT.

The chain uses TRBV5-1 and TRBJ2-3; the match to TRBD2 covers 14 bases. Germline V gene lookup returns CDR1 SGHRS and CDR2 YFSETQ. This CDR3 has 17 amino acids. The trim removed 4 bases at V and 1 base at J, leaving 5 bases unmatched. The CDR3 loop is CASSPGLAGGRTDTQYF. The DNA of the CDR3 is TGCGCCAGCAGCCCCGGACTAGCGGGGGGCCGCACAGATACGCAGTATTTT.

The V call is TRBV30, the J call TRBJ1-2, with D perhaps matching TRBD1 (6 bases). V lost 7 bases to trimming and J lost 2 bases, with 11 bases between them. CDR3 length: 12 amino acids. CDR1 and CDR2 from the germline V gene are GTSNPN and SVGIG (reference sequence). CDR3 sequence (DNA): TGTGCCTCTTCAGGGGACAACTATGGCTACACCTTC. Its translation: CASSGDNYGYTF.

This clone was recorded only once. This rearrangement joins TRBV30 to TRBJ1-2, with 11 bases that match TRBD1. J gave up 7 bases and V 5 bases, and 3 bases lay outside the gene matches. The CDR3 runs 12 residues. CDR1 GTSNPN and CDR2 SVGIG come from the germline V gene (reference sequence). The CDR3 loop reads CAWGQGAIGYTF. In nucleotides, the CDR3 is TGTGCCTGGGGACAGGGGGCGATTGGCTACACCTTC.

V is TRBV28 and J is TRBJ1-5, with no clear D. V lost 5 bases to trimming and J lost 0 bases, with 17 bases between them. From germline, CDR1 is MDHEN and CDR2 SYDVKM. The CDR3 contains 17 residues. The CDR3 DNA sequence: TGTGCCAGCAGTGCCCGACCTACAGATTATAGCAATCAGCCCCAGCATTTT. Its protein is CASSARPTDYSNQPQHF.

The chain is built from TRBV6-5 and TRBJ2-2, with 8 bases that match TRBD1. CDR1 and CDR2 (germline): MNHEY, SVGAGI. The trim removed 6 bases at V and 9 bases at J, leaving 3 bases unmatched. This CDR3 comprises 12 residues. CDR3 sequence reads: CASRDRARELFF. CDR3 sequence (DNA): TGTGCCAGCAGGGACAGGGCACGGGAGCTGTTTTTT.